The following is a T cell receptor (beta chain) sequence with its context. This entry comes from a study of cytomegalovirus exposure and HLA in healthy donors. Researchers ran the PCR with 60 Vbeta and 13 Jbeta primers. TCRdb's table, derived via immunoSEQ multiplex PCR, lists solely in-frame clones and lacks some. This table has 75,000 to 80,000 clones, roughly 75% appearing once. Germline V gene lookup returns CDR1 MGHDK and CDR2 SYGVNS. The length of the CDR3 is 15 residues. The V end lost 4 bases, the J end lost 1 base, and 13 bases lay between the germline ends. The source material was PBMCs. This chain links TRBV25-1 with TRBJ1-1; the D gene is possibly TRBD1 (6 bases). This TCR came from a male donor in good health and CMV-seronegative. CDR3 nucleotides: TGTGCCAGCAGTGCCTACAGGGAACCGAACACTGAAGCTTTCTTT. It yields the protein CASSAYREPNTEAFF.